The clone carrying this T cell receptor beta chain was detected ten times or more. Between the trimmed V and J ends, which lost 4 bases and 6 bases, there was a span of 14 bases. Germline CDR1 is SGDLS and CDR2 is YYNGEE. The CDR3 is 13 amino acids. The data were obtained in a study of blood T cells in healthy people across ages. A second PCR, run for about 7 to 11 cycles, used a sample-barcoded 5' primer plus a J-beta primer mix. MiXCR, applied by TCRdb to the 5' RACE reads, yields one record per CDR3 protein. The sample yields 1.5 million to 2 million distinct CDR3 sequences, 28% seen once. This receptor was identified in a woman in her thirties in good health. The V gene is TRBV9, the J gene TRBJ2-7; D uncertain. The material sequenced was blood. CDR3 sequence reads: CASSPPEGIEQYF. The CDR3 DNA reads as TGTGCCAGCAGCCCCCCTGAAGGGATCGAGCAGTACTTC.